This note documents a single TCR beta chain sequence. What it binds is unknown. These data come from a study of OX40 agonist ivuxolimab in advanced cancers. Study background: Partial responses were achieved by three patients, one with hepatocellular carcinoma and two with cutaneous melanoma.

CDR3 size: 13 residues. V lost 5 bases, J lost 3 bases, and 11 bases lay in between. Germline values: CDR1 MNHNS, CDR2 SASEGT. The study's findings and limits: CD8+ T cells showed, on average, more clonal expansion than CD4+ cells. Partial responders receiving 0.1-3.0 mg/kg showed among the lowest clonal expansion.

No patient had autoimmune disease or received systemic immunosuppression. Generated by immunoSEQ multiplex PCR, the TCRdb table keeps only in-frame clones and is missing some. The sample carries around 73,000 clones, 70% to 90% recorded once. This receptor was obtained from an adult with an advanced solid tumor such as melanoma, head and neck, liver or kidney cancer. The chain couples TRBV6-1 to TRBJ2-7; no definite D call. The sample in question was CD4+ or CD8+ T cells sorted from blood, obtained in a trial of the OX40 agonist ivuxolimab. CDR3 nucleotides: TGTGCCAGCAGTTTCGACTCTGTCTACGAGCAGTACTTC. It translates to CASSFDSVYEQYF.